This T cell receptor beta chain was identified during a study of identical twins. The CDR3 extends over 15 amino acids. V lost 3 bases to trimming and J lost 3 bases, with 14 bases between them. Germline-derived CDR1 and CDR2 are MGHRA and YSYEKL. Template switching created a universal primer site, and the cDNA included unique molecular identifiers. In TCRdb, the 5' RACE reads were re-called with MiXCR into one record per CDR3 protein. Of around 340,000 distinct CDR3 sequences in the sample, more than 9% are singletons; the top ten hold approximately 7.6%. Study-level findings and limits: The authors noted that invariant MAIT and iNKT cells could partly confound zero-insertion analyses. Twins' excess sharing was less marked for out-of-frame beta sequences.

The donors were all healthy and Caucasian. This clonotype was detected a few times. What it binds is not known. The data were also submitted as part of a second study, on yellow fever vaccine responses in identical twins.

This sequence was found in a woman between 18 and 29 years old in good health. The rearrangement uses TRBV4-1 and TRBJ2-5; TRBD2 is a possible D gene (6 bases). Input material: CD8+ T cells sorted from blood. The CDR3 bases are TGCGCCAGCAGCCACGAACGCGGGGCTGAAGAGACCCAGTACTTC. Translated, it gives CASSHERGAEETQYF.